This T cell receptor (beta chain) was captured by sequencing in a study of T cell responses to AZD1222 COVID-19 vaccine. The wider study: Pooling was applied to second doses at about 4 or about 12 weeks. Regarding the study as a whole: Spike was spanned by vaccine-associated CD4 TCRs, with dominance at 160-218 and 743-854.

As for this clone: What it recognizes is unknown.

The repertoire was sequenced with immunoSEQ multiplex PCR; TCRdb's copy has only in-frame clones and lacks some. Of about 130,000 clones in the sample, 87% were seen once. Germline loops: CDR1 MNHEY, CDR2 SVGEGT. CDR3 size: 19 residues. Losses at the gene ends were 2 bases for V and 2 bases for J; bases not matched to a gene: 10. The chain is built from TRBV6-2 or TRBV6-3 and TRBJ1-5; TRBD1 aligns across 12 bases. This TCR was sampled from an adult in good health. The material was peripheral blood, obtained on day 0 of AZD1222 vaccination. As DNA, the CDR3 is TGTGCCAGCAGTTACCGTTCGGGACAGGGGGCATGGGGCAATCAGCCCCAGCATTTT. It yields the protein CASSYRSGQGAWGNQPQHF.